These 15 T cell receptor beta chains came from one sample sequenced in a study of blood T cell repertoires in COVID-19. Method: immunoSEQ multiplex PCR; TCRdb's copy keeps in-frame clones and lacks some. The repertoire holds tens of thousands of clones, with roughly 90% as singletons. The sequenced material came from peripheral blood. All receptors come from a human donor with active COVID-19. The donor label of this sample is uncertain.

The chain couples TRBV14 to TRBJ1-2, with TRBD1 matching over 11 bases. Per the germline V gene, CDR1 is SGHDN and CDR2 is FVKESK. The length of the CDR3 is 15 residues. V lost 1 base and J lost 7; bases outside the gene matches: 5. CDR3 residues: CASSQGRTGGSGYTF. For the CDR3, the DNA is TGTGCCAGCAGCCAAGGGCGGACAGGGGGCTCTGGCTACACCTTC.

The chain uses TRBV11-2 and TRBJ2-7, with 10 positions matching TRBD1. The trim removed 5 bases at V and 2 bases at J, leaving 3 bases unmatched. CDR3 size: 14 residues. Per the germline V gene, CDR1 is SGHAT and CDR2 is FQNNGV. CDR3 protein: CASSPGTGAYEQYF. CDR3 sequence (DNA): TGTGCCAGCAGCCCCGGGACAGGGGCCTACGAGCAGTACTTC.

CDR3 nucleotide sequence: TGTGCCACCAGCAGAGTACGGACAGAAGAGACCCAGTACTTC. Its translation: CATSRVRTEETQYF. V usage is TRBV15 and J usage is TRBJ2-5, with TRBD1 as a possible D gene (6 bases). V lost 1 base and J 3 bases, leaving 9 bases between the germline ends. The CDR3 runs 14 residues. Per germline, CDR1 LNHNV and CDR2 YYDKDF (reference sequence).

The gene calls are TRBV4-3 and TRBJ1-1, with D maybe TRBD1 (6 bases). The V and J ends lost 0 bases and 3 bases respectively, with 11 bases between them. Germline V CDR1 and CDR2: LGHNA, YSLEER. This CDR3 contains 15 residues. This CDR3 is CASSQDQGRDTEAFF. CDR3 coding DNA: TGCGCCAGCAGCCAAGACCAGGGGCGGGACACTGAAGCTTTCTTT.

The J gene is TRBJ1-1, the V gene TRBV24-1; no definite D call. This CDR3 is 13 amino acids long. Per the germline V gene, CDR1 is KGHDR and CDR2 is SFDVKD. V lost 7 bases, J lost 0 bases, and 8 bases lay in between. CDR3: CATRQNMNTEAFF. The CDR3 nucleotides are TGTGCCACCAGGCAGAATATGAACACTGAAGCTTTCTTT.

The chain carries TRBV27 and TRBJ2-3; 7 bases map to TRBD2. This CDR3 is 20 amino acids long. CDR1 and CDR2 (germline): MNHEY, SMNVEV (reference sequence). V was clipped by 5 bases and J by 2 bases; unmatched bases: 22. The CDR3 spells CASSPRIRTSQFLITDTQYF. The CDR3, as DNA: TGTGCCAGCAGTCCCCGGATCCGGACTAGTCAATTCCTAATCACAGATACGCAGTATTTT.

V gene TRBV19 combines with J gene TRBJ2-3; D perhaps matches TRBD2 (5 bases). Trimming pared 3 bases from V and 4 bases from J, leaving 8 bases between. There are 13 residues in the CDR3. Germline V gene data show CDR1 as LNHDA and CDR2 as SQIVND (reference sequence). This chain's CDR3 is CASSISGADTQYF. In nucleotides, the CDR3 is TGTGCCAGTAGTATCAGCGGTGCAGATACGCAGTATTTT.

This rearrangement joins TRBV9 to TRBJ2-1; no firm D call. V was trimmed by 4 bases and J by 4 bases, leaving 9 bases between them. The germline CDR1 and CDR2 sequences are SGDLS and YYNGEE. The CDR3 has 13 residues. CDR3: CASSPAGYNEQFF. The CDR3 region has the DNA TGTGCCAGCAGCCCCGCAGGATACAATGAGCAGTTCTTC. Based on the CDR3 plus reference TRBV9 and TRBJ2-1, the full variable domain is DSGVTQTPKHLITATGQRVTLRCSPRSGDLSVYWYQQSLDQGLQFLIQYYNGEERAKGNILERFSAQQFPDLHSELNLSSLELGDSALYFCASSPAGYNEQFFGPGTRLTVL.

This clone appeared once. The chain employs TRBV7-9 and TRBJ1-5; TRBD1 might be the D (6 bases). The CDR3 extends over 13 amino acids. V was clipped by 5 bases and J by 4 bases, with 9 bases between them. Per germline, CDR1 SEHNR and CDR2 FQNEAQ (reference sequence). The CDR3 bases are TGTGCCAGCAGCCCAACAGGGAATCAGCCCCAGCATTTT. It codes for CASSPTGNQPQHF.

This CDR3 reads CASSAGRPIGGETQYF. The CDR3 region has the DNA TGTGCCAGCAGCGCCGGACGACCAATAGGGGGAGAGACCCAGTACTTC. The chain uses TRBV5-4 and TRBJ2-5; perhaps TRBD1 as D (6 bases). The CDR3 is 16 residues long. V lost 4 bases and J 4 bases, leaving 20 bases between the germline ends. Germline V gene data show CDR1 as SGHNT and CDR2 as YYREEE (reference sequence). Filled out from reference TRBV5-4 and TRBJ2-5, the complete variable domain reads ETGVTQSPTHLIKTRGQQVTLRCSSQSGHNTVSWYQQALGQGPQFIFQYYREEENGRGNFPPRFSGLQFPNYSSELNVNALELDDSALYLCASSAGRPIGGETQYFGPGTRLLVL.

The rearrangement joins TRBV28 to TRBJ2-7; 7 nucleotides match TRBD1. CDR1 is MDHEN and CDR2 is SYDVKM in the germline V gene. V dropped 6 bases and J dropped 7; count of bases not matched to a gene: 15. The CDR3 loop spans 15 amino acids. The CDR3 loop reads CASSSLGQGDWEQYF. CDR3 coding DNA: TGTGCCAGCAGCTCCTTAGGGCAGGGGGATTGGGAGCAGTACTTC.

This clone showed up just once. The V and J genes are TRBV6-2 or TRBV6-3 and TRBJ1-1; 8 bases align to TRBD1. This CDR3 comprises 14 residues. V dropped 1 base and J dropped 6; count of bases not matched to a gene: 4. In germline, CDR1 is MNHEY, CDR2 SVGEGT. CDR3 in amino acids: CASSYWQGAAEAFF. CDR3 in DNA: TGTGCCAGCAGTTACTGGCAGGGGGCTGCTGAAGCTTTCTTT.

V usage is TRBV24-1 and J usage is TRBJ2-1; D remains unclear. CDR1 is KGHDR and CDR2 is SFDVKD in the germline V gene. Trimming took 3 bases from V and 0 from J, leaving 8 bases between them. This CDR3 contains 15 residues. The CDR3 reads CATSDRVSSYNEQFF. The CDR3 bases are TGTGCCACCAGTGATCGAGTTAGCTCCTACAATGAGCAGTTCTTC.

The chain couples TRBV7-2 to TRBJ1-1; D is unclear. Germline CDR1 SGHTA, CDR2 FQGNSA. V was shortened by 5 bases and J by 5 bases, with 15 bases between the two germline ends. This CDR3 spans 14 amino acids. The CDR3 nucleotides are TGTGCCAGCAGCCGCTCGAGCGCGAATACTGAAGCTTTCTTT. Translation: CASSRSSANTEAFF.

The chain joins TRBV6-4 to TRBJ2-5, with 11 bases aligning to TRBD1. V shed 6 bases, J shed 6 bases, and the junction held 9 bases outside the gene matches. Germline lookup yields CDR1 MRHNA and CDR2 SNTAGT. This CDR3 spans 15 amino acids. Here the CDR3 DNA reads TGTGCCAGCAGGGGAAGGGGACAGGGGGGCAAGACCCAGTACTTC. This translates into CASRGRGQGGKTQYF.